This T cell receptor (beta chain) was obtained from a study of T cell clones after liver transplantation. Study-level information: A pre-transplant mixed lymphocyte reaction with TCRbeta sequencing defined graft-donor-reactive clones followed in post-transplant blood. Three of the eight recipients were HCV-positive; the rest had non-autoimmune, non-viral transplant indications. Third-party-reactive TCRbeta sequences from pre-transplant mixed lymphocyte reactions served as antigen-independent comparators. Study-level findings and limits: Migration into the graft, not deletion, may explain lost graft donor-reactive T cells.

Germline V gives CDR1 MNHEY, CDR2 SMNVEV (reference sequence). Trimming stripped 8 bases from V and 6 bases from J, with 11 bases between. The CDR3 has 12 residues. As regards this clone: The antigen remains unidentified.

Here immunoSEQ multiplex PCR was the method, and the copy in TCRdb shows in-frame clones only, minus some. The sample shows roughly 20,000 clones, over 80% of them seen only once. The material was CD8+ T cells from blood, obtained before liver transplant. The clonotype comes from a human donor who received a liver transplant. V is TRBV27 and J is TRBJ1-3; no reliable D call. This CDR3 is CASGWPENTIYF. Here the CDR3 DNA reads TGTGCCAGCGGTTGGCCCGAAAACACCATATATTTT.